The 5 T cell receptor beta chains below were found in one sample sequenced in a study of patients and donors after allogeneic stem cell transplantation. TCRdb itself ran the RT-PCR reads through MiXCR, one entry per CDR3 protein. The table shows about 87,000 distinct CDR3 sequences, with around 5% occurring only once. Material: blood, either unsorted or a sorted T cell fraction (not recorded which). All receptors derive from a human donor who was either an allogeneic HSCT recipient or a stem cell or donor lymphocyte infusion donor (not recorded which). It is not recorded whose cells these are; they may come from a transplant donor.

The chain recombines TRBV2 with TRBJ1-6, with TRBD1 as a possible D gene (5 bases). The CDR3 length is 14 residues. V lost 0 bases and J lost 10, with 10 bases in between. CDR1 is SNHLY, CDR2 FYNNEI, per germline. The CDR3 here is CASSEAGRGSPLHF. The CDR3 DNA sequence: TGTGCCAGCAGTGAAGCGGGGCGGGGATCACCCCTCCACTTT.

This clonotype is categorized as medium-sized. The chain recombines TRBV11-2 with TRBJ1-2, with TRBD1 as a possible D gene (5 bases). Germline CDR1 reads SGHAT; CDR2 reads FQNNGV. This CDR3 region has 15 residues. V lost 5 bases to trimming and J lost 4 bases, with 17 bases between them. CDR3 nucleotide sequence: TGTGCCAGCAGCCCCCTGGGCTCAGGGCCCTATGGCTACACCTTC. Its protein is CASSPLGSGPYGYTF.

The table lists this clonotype with many counts. The chain recombines TRBV6-1 with TRBJ1-1, with TRBD1 as a possible D gene (5 bases). With 0 bases removed from V and 1 base from J, the gap between germline ends came to 18 bases. CDR1 is MNHNS and CDR2 is SASEGT in the germline V gene. The CDR3 is made up of 18 amino acids. CDR3 sequence: CASSEAFAGLNPNTEAFF. The CDR3 DNA reads TGTGCCAGCAGTGAAGCGTTCGCAGGGCTCAACCCGAACACTGAAGCTTTCTTT.

This clonotype has more than one count but fewer than ten. CDR3 sequence: CASSPRNGFTGELFF. The CDR3 DNA follows: TGTGCCAGCAGCCCCCGTAACGGGTTCACCGGGGAGCTGTTTTTT. The chain is built from TRBV11-2 and TRBJ2-2; D not certain. The CDR3 is 15 amino acids. Per the germline V gene, CDR1 is SGHAT and CDR2 is FQNNGV. With 5 bases removed from V and 4 bases from J, the gap between germline ends came to 14 bases.

At least ten counts were recorded for this clonotype. This chain joins TRBV3-1 and TRBJ1-6; 7 bases match TRBD1. With 5 bases clipped from V and 15 bases from J, the junction kept 7 bases outside the gene matches. The CDR3 runs 12 residues. Germline values: CDR1 LGHDT, CDR2 YNNKEL (reference sequence). CDR3 protein: CASSSPTGHLHF. The CDR3 bases are TGTGCCAGCAGCTCACCGACAGGGCACCTCCACTTT.